Reported below is one T cell receptor beta chain. Its antigen is not identified. Every bit of the isolated RNA underwent reverse transcription, so sequencing read expressed TCRB transcripts. Roughly 3.6 million reads, on average, came from each naive, central memory and regulatory T cell sample. Assay used: immunoSEQ multiplex PCR; TCRdb lists only in-frame clones, some missing. Among 850,000 to 900,000 clones listed, roughly 15% were seen once. This sample is part of a study of beta chain features in type 1 diabetes. Study summary: Cell yields, age and gender were similar between patients and healthy donors. Roughly 110,000,000 sorted cells were examined across all samples. General study findings and limits: Moderate but significant shortening of TCRB CDR3s was recorded in all four CD4+ subsets from Type 1 diabetes patients.

J was trimmed by 9 bases and V by 1 base; bases with no gene match: 5. Germline V gene sequence: CDR1 SGHDN, CDR2 FVKESK. There are 16 residues in the CDR3. The origin of this receptor is a woman aged 18-29 years in good health. This sequence joins TRBV14 and TRBJ2-1; 14 nucleotides match TRBD2. Sequencing was carried out using naive CD4+ T cells from blood. The CDR3 nucleotides read TGTGCCAGCAGCCAAGGACTAGCGGGAGGGCCTGGTGAGCAGTTCTTC. Translating gives CASSQGLAGGPGEQFF. The variable domain in full, completed from reference TRBV14 and TRBJ2-1, reads EAGVTQFPSHSVIEKGQTVTLRCDPISGHDNLYWYRRVMGKEIKFLLHFVKESKQDESGMPNNRFLAERTGGTYSTLKVQPAELEDSGVYFCASSQGLAGGPGEQFFGPGTRLTVL.